This TCR beta chain was identified during a study of blood T cells in healthy people across ages. Findings and caveats of the study: CMV infection status of these donors was not known. Fewer expanded clones and more diversity marked long-lived versus aged donors.

The V end was cut by 0 bases, the J end by 3 bases, with 10 bases between. Germline V gene data show CDR1 as SGHTA and CDR2 as FQGNSA. CDR3 length: 15 residues. It was with a sample-barcoded 5' primer and a J-beta primer mix that a second PCR of about 6 to 11 cycles was run. TCRdb re-derived calls from the 5' RACE reads in MiXCR, one entry per CDR3 protein. Found here are hundreds of thousands of distinct CDR3 sequences, around 48% of them singletons; the top ten hold roughly an eighth. Comment on this clonotype: Its target is unknown.

The donors, all healthy, were Caucasians living in Russia, aged roughly 6 to 100. Peripheral blood, about 9.3 milliliters per donor, was collected. This chain uses TRBV7-2 with TRBJ2-3, with D perhaps TRBD1 (5 bases). This TCR was recovered from a man in his thirties or forties in good health. Sequenced sample: blood. This CDR3 reads CASSLAGVRTDTQYF. The CDR3 DNA is TGTGCCAGCAGCTTAGCAGGGGTTCGGACAGATACGCAGTATTTT.